The 28 T cell receptor beta chains below were found in one sample sequenced in a study of cytomegalovirus exposure and HLA in healthy donors. The PCR made use of 60 Vbeta and 13 Jbeta primers. Method: immunoSEQ multiplex PCR; TCRdb's copy keeps in-frame clones and lacks some. Of 160,000 or so clones detected, around 79% appear once; the ten largest clones hold approximately 6%. Sequencing input: PBMCs. The source of these receptors is a man between 40 and 49 years old in good health and CMV-seropositive.

The rearrangement links TRBV21-1 to TRBJ2-1; the table names TRBD2, a call not compared with the DNA. TRBV21-1 is deemed a pseudogene. The CDR3 is 10 amino acids. The CDR3 region is CASPGLEQFF. The CDR3 DNA sequence: TGTGCCAGTCCGGGACTCGAGCAGTTCTTC.

The V and J genes are TRBV28 and TRBJ2-2, with 11 bases fitting TRBD1. With 9 bases clipped from V and 7 bases from J, the junction kept 4 bases outside the gene matches. This CDR3 comprises 13 residues. CDR1 and CDR2 (germline): MDHEN, SYDVKM. The CDR3 protein is CASGTGGNGELFF. The CDR3 DNA reads TGTGCCAGTGGGACAGGGGGTAACGGGGAGCTGTTTTTT.

This sequence joins TRBV18 and TRBJ2-3; D unclear. CDR1 is KGHSH, CDR2 LQKENI, per germline. The CDR3 sequence is 14 residues long. Trimming shortened V by 3 bases and J by 2 bases, and 9 bases separated the two germline ends. The CDR3: CASSPSVFTDTQYF. The CDR3 DNA follows: TGTGCCAGCTCACCGTCGGTATTCACAGATACGCAGTATTTT.

This chain uses TRBV28 with TRBJ2-1, with 8 bases matching TRBD2. Trimming took 6 bases from V and 10 from J; bases not matched to a gene: 11. This CDR3 is built from 14 residues. The germline V gene encodes CDR1 MDHEN and CDR2 SYDVKM. CDR3 amino acids: CASSQHSTSGEQFF. CDR3 DNA sequence: TGTGCCAGCAGCCAACATTCAACTAGCGGAGAGCAGTTCTTC.

This clone occurred once. The genes are TRBV5-1 and TRBJ2-2; 8 nucleotides match TRBD1. The CDR3 covers 13 residues. The ends lost 9 bases at V and 4 bases at J; junction bases unmatched: 5. The germline V gene has CDR1 SGHRS and CDR2 YFSETQ. The CDR3 is CATRTGSTGELFF. DNA for the CDR3: TGCGCCACCAGGACAGGGAGCACCGGGGAGCTGTTTTTT.

The table lists this clone with a count of one. The chain joins TRBV18 to TRBJ1-1; TRBD1 matches 8 bases. V lost 2 bases, J lost 5 bases, and 10 bases stayed unmatched. CDR3 length equals 16 residues. Germline V gives CDR1 KGHSH, CDR2 LQKENI. CDR3 nucleotide sequence: TGTGCCAGCTCACCAGGACAGGGTCCGTTTGGGACTGAAGCTTTCTTT. Its protein is CASSPGQGPFGTEAFF.

This clone occurred once. The rearrangement links TRBV11-2 to TRBJ1-1; maybe TRBD1 (5 bases). V lost 5 bases and J lost 4, with 17 bases in between. The CDR3 runs to 15 residues. CDR1 and CDR2 from the germline V gene are SGHAT and FQNNGV. The CDR3: CASSRNPGLFTEAFF. DNA for the CDR3: TGTGCCAGCAGCAGAAACCCGGGACTGTTCACTGAAGCTTTCTTT.

The rearrangement uses TRBV19 and TRBJ2-2; TRBD2 matches 9 bases. Germline V CDR1 and CDR2: LNHDA, SQIVND (reference sequence). The CDR3 length is 18 residues. After removal of 6 bases from V and 0 bases from J, the junction contained 11 bases not matched to a gene. CDR3 in DNA: TGTGCCAGTAGCGCGAGCGGGAGGTCCTTCGCGAACACCGGGGAGCTGTTTTTT. Protein sequence: CASSASGRSFANTGELFF.

The V and J genes are TRBV5-1 and TRBJ2-2, with TRBD2 matching 12 bases. V gave up 7 bases and J gave up 4 bases; unmatched junction bases: 5. The CDR3 runs 15 residues. Germline V gene data show CDR1 as SGHRS and CDR2 as YFSETQ. CDR3 protein: CASSRTSGVTGELFF. The CDR3 nucleotides are TGCGCCAGCTCAAGGACTAGCGGGGTCACCGGGGAGCTGTTTTTT.

The genes are TRBV5-5 and TRBJ2-1, with D maybe TRBD2 (5 bases). V gave up 1 base and J gave up 7 bases, with 24 bases separating them. Per germline, CDR1 SGHKS and CDR2 YYEKEE (reference sequence). This CDR3 has 18 amino acids. The CDR3 region has the DNA TGTGCCAGCAGCTTGCGGGCCCTGACTCCCGGGGTTTTGAATGAGCAGTTCTTC. It codes for CASSLRALTPGVLNEQFF.

This clone appeared a single time. V usage is TRBV27 and J usage is TRBJ2-1; 7 nucleotides match TRBD2. The germline V gene encodes CDR1 MNHEY and CDR2 SMNVEV (reference sequence). The ends lost 5 bases at V and 8 bases at J; junction bases unmatched: 15. The CDR3 covers 16 residues. Here the CDR3 reads CASSPLAAAALDEQFF. The CDR3 DNA reads TGTGCCAGCAGTCCCCTAGCGGCTGCCGCTCTCGATGAGCAGTTCTTC.

This clone is a singleton in its sample. V gene TRBV19 combines with J gene TRBJ1-1, with 7 bases identical to TRBD1. The CDR3 sequence is 15 residues long. Per germline, CDR1 LNHDA and CDR2 SQIVND (reference sequence). J gave up 0 bases and V 1 base, and 2 bases lay outside the gene matches. CDR3 protein: CASSIGGQVNTEAFF. CDR3 DNA: TGTGCCAGTAGTATAGGCGGACAGGTGAACACTGAAGCTTTCTTT.

V gene TRBV10-1 combines with J gene TRBJ2-1, with 8 bases aligning to TRBD2. J was trimmed by 7 bases and V by 3 bases; bases with no gene match: 5. This CDR3 is built from 14 residues. Looked up from germline, CDR1 is WNHNN and CDR2 is SYGVQD (reference sequence). CDR3 DNA sequence: TGCGCCAGCAGTGACCCGACTAGCGCAAATGAGCAGTTCTTC. It yields the protein CASSDPTSANEQFF.

The chain uses TRBV6-1 and TRBJ2-1; D remains unclear. V was clipped by 11 bases and J by 0 bases, with 8 bases between them. Germline CDR1 MNHNS, CDR2 SASEGT. This CDR3 is built from 12 residues. CDR3 DNA: TGTGCCGTGGGCCCCTCCTACAATGAGCAGTTCTTC. Protein product: CAVGPSYNEQFF.

Regarding this clone: Compared with germline, one end of the junction differs, possibly owing to a read error. Here the CDR3 reads CASSRTGFSTGANGLTF. In nucleotides, the CDR3 is TGTGCCAGCAGCAGGACAGGGTTTTCCACTGGGGCCAACGGCCTGACTTTC. The V and J genes are TRBV5-4 and TRBJ2-6; 8 positions agree with TRBD1. CDR1 and CDR2 (germline): SGHNT, YYREEE (reference sequence). The CDR3 has 17 residues.

This chain links TRBV9 with TRBJ2-7; D might be TRBD2 (5 bases). The CDR3 loop spans 14 amino acids. V was trimmed by 2 bases and J by 2 bases, leaving 11 bases between them. Germline V gene data show CDR1 as SGDLS and CDR2 as YYNGEE. DNA for the CDR3: TGTGCCAGCAGCGTCGGCGGGTCTACCTACGAGCAGTACTTC. It codes for CASSVGGSTYEQYF.

This clone was seen a single time. The V gene is TRBV10-1, the J gene TRBJ2-7; the match to TRBD2 covers 11 bases. The CDR3 covers 18 residues. Germline V gene data show CDR1 as WNHNN and CDR2 as SYGVQD (reference sequence). V dropped 4 bases and J dropped 3; count of bases not matched to a gene: 14. This CDR3 reads CASSADKRTSGRSYEQYF. The CDR3, as DNA: TGCGCCAGCAGTGCAGACAAACGCACTAGCGGGAGAAGCTACGAGCAGTACTTC.

V gene TRBV6-6 combines with J gene TRBJ2-1; 7 positions match TRBD1. Germline values: CDR1 MNHNY, CDR2 SVGAGI (reference sequence). This CDR3 comprises 13 residues. Losses at the gene ends were 4 bases for V and 10 bases for J; bases not matched to a gene: 7. The CDR3 protein is CASSSNRGAEQFF. DNA of the CDR3: TGTGCCAGCAGTTCAAACAGGGGTGCAGAGCAGTTCTTC.

This clone was recorded a few times. The chain is built from TRBV27 and TRBJ2-7; no clear D gene. Germline loops: CDR1 MNHEY, CDR2 SMNVEV (reference sequence). V lost 4 bases to trimming and J lost 4 bases, with 20 bases between them. The CDR3 is 16 residues long. CDR3 bases: TGTGCCAGCAGTTCGTCCCTGACAAAGTTCCCTTACGAGCAGTACTTC. Encoded protein: CASSSSLTKFPYEQYF.

The chain recombines TRBV5-1 with TRBJ2-7; TRBD2 matches 10 bases. The junction had 8 bases not matched to a gene; V was cut back by 4 bases and J by 1 base. The germline CDR1 and CDR2 sequences are SGHRS and YFSETQ. CDR3 length: 16 residues. The CDR3 sequence is CASSPLLAGISYEQYF. The CDR3 DNA sequence: TGCGCCAGCAGCCCCTTACTAGCGGGGATTTCCTACGAGCAGTACTTC. Full variable domain (outside the CDR3, taken from reference TRBV5-1 and TRBJ2-7): KAGVTQTPRYLIKTRGQQVTLSCSPISGHRSVSWYQQTPGQGLQFLFEYFSETQRNKGNFPGRFSGRQFSNSRSEMNVSTLELGDSALYLCASSPLLAGISYEQYFGPGTRLTVT.

The rearrangement joins TRBV6-6 to TRBJ2-1, with unresolved D. V was pared by 6 bases and J by 3 bases, with 12 bases between. Germline CDR1 is MNHNY and CDR2 is SVGAGI (reference sequence). The CDR3 is 14 residues long. CDR3 DNA sequence: TGTGCCAGCAGCCCCGGTGGCGGCTACAATGAGCAGTTCTTC. Its translation: CASSPGGGYNEQFF.

V gene TRBV13 combines with J gene TRBJ2-6, with unresolved D. Germline V CDR1 and CDR2: PRHDT, FYEKMQ (reference sequence). V lost 5 bases and J 0 bases, leaving 14 bases between the germline ends. The CDR3 is 17 residues long. The CDR3 coding sequence is TGTGCCAGCAGCCCCGGTCCGTCCAACTCTGGGGCCAACGTCCTGACTTTC. Encoded protein: CASSPGPSNSGANVLTF.

The gene calls are TRBV7-2 and TRBJ2-7; TRBD2 matches 13 bases. With V trimmed by 5 bases and J by 4 bases, 8 bases remained unmatched. The CDR3 totals 16 residues. Germline V gene sequence: CDR1 SGHTA, CDR2 FQGNSA. This CDR3 reads CASSPSWTSGSYEQYF. For the CDR3, the DNA is TGTGCCAGCAGCCCAAGCTGGACTAGCGGGAGTTACGAGCAGTACTTC. Looking up the rest from reference TRBV7-2 and TRBJ2-7 gives the full variable domain: GAGVSQSPSNKVTEKGKDVELRCDPISGHTALYWYRQSLGQGLEFLIYFQGNSAPDKSGLPSDRFSAERTGGSVSTLTIQRTQQEDSAVYLCASSPSWTSGSYEQYFGPGTRLTVT.

This sequence joins TRBV5-4 and TRBJ2-2; D ambiguous. This CDR3 comprises 13 residues. Germline values: CDR1 SGHNT, CDR2 YYREEE (reference sequence). V shed 1 base and J shed 5 bases, with 6 bases lying between them. CDR3 bases: TGTGCCAGCAGCTTGACAGTTACCGGGGAGCTGTTTTTT. This gives the protein CASSLTVTGELFF.

The V gene is TRBV11-3, the J gene TRBJ2-2; D may be TRBD1 (6 bases). The CDR3 is made up of 17 amino acids. Germline CDR1 reads SGHNT; CDR2 reads YENEEA. V lost 0 bases to trimming and J lost 2 bases, with 13 bases between them. CDR3 sequence: CASSLDSGAPNTGELFF. CDR3 in DNA: TGTGCCAGCAGCTTAGATTCAGGGGCGCCTAACACCGGGGAGCTGTTTTTT.

The genes are TRBV6-1 and TRBJ1-2; 8 bases agree with TRBD1. The CDR3 consists of 14 residues. With V trimmed by 10 bases and J by 4 bases, 11 bases remained unmatched. Germline values: CDR1 MNHNS, CDR2 SASEGT. The chain's CDR3 is CATRGPIIPYGYTF. CDR3 coding DNA: TGTGCCACCAGGGGGCCGATAATACCCTATGGCTACACCTTC.

Concerning this clone itself: One junction end disagrees with the germline gene, perhaps due to a read error. The chain joins TRBV7-7 to TRBJ2-5; D gene uncertain. This CDR3 is 13 amino acids long. Germline V CDR1 and CDR2: SSHAT, FNYEAQ (reference sequence). The CDR3 DNA follows: TGTGCTAGCAGCTTAGGCAGCCAAGAGACCCAGTACTTC. Amino acid sequence: CASSLGSQETQYF.

The rearrangement uses TRBV7-6 and TRBJ2-7; weak D call: TRBD2 (6 bases). CDR1 and CDR2 from the germline V gene are SGHVS and FNYEAQ. V lost 1 base, J lost 2 bases, and 9 bases lay in between. CDR3 length: 14 amino acids. This CDR3 reads CASSLGGKPYEQYF. The CDR3, as DNA: TGTGCCAGCAGCTTAGGCGGGAAACCCTACGAGCAGTACTTC.